This entry lists 23 T cell receptor beta chains sequenced from one sample in a study of T cells in Graves' hyperthyroidism and ophthalmopathy. Amplification yielded TCR beta CDR3 regions, with RNA transcripts as the source. The HTBI set primed first-round TCR CDR3 RT-PCR. MiXCR was run by TCRdb on the multiplex PCR reads, yielding one entry per CDR3 protein. The sample lists under 450,000 distinct CDR3 sequences; 15% to 18% were seen once. Sequencing used blood. The receptors were gathered from a young woman with Graves' hyperthyroidism.

This clonotype was counted at least ten times. The rearrangement links TRBV20-1 to TRBJ2-7; TRBD1 aligns across 11 bases. Trimming cost V 6 bases and J 4 bases; bases outside gene matches: 11. The CDR3 sequence is 15 residues long. Per germline, CDR1 DFQATT and CDR2 SNEGSKA (reference sequence). CDR3 in amino acids: CSAFVGDRGTYEQYF. The CDR3 coding sequence is TGCAGTGCCTTCGTCGGGGACAGGGGGACGTACGAGCAGTACTTC.

The genes are TRBV20-1 and TRBJ2-2, with TRBD2 matching over 15 bases. Germline CDR1 reads DFQATT; CDR2 reads SNEGSKA (reference sequence). The CDR3 has 18 residues. J was trimmed by 4 bases and V by 3 bases; bases with no gene match: 9. The CDR3 sequence is CSASFGLAGGPGTGELFF. The CDR3 DNA reads TGCAGTGCTAGCTTCGGACTAGCGGGAGGGCCGGGCACCGGGGAGCTGTTTTTT.

This chain connects TRBV24-1 to TRBJ2-3, with D perhaps matching TRBD2 (5 bases). The CDR3 has 14 residues. The germline CDR1 and CDR2 sequences are KGHDR and SFDVKD. Trimming removed 6 bases at V and 0 bases at J, with 9 bases between. The CDR3 region has the DNA TGTGCCACCAGTCTAGCAGCAAGCACAGATACGCAGTATTTT. Its protein product is CATSLAASTDTQYF.

The CDR3 reads CASSMSSGRAYNEQFF. The CDR3 DNA reads TGTGCCAGTAGTATGTCAAGTGGGAGGGCCTACAATGAGCAGTTCTTC. J is TRBJ2-1 and V is TRBV19, with 7 bases lining up with TRBD2. CDR3 size: 16 residues. The V and J ends lost 3 bases and 2 bases, in that order; junction bases with no gene match: 7. CDR1 is LNHDA and CDR2 is SQIVND in the germline V gene (reference sequence).

This clonotype has ten or more counts. The rearrangement joins TRBV2 to TRBJ1-1, with D unclear. This CDR3 has 17 residues. V lost 7 bases, J lost 1 base, and 22 bases lay in between. The V gene's germline CDR1 is SNHLY and CDR2 FYNNEI. Here the CDR3 DNA reads TGTGCCAGCACCGAGGATAGGGTTCAGGCGGGGAACACTGAAGCTTTCTTT. This sequence encodes CASTEDRVQAGNTEAFF. The full variable domain, with the rest looked up from reference TRBV2 and TRBJ1-1, is EPEVTQTPSHQVTQMGQEVILRCVPISNHLYFYWYRQILGQKVEFLVSFYNNEISEKSEIFDDQFSVERPDGSNFTLKIRSTKLEDSAMYFCASTEDRVQAGNTEAFFGQGTRLTVV.

This clonotype was seen more than once but under ten times. The V gene is TRBV19, the J gene TRBJ1-5; 7 nucleotides match TRBD1. Germline V gene lookup returns CDR1 LNHDA and CDR2 SQIVND (reference sequence). V lost 6 bases to trimming and J lost 4 bases; unmatched junction nucleotides: 9. The CDR3 runs to 15 residues. CDR3 sequence reads: CASRLRDRRNQPQHF. In DNA form, the CDR3 reads TGTGCCAGTAGGTTACGGGACAGAAGAAATCAGCCCCAGCATTTT.

This clonotype was seen ten or more times. This sequence joins TRBV7-8 and TRBJ2-1; weak D call: TRBD1 (6 bases). The germline V gene encodes CDR1 SGHVS and CDR2 FQNEAQ. CDR3 length: 17 residues. With 4 bases removed from V and 2 bases from J, the gap between germline ends came to 18 bases. The CDR3 region is CASSSPWGLVAYNEQFF. CDR3 DNA: TGTGCCAGCAGCTCACCCTGGGGGCTAGTCGCCTACAATGAGCAGTTCTTC. Variable domain in full (rest from reference TRBV7-8 and TRBJ2-1): GAGVSQSPRYKVAKRGQDVALRCDPISGHVSLFWYQQALGQGPEFLTYFQNEAQLDKSGLPSDRFFAERPEGSVSTLKIQRTQQEDSAVYLCASSSPWGLVAYNEQFFGPGTRLTVL.

This clonotype has a handful of counts. A clone one base away is much larger, so this may be a read error. The rearrangement uses TRBV3-1 and TRBJ1-4, with D possibly being TRBD1 (5 bases). The CDR3 length is 17 residues. Germline V gene data show CDR1 as LGHDT and CDR2 as YNNKEL (reference sequence). V was cut by 4 bases and J by 3 bases, with 18 bases left in between. CDR3 in amino acids: CASSPGGLGKPNEKLFF. As DNA, the CDR3 is TGTGCCAGCAGCCCTGGGGGATTGGGGAAGCCTAATGAAAAACTGTTTTTT.

Many counts were recorded for this clonotype. This sequence joins TRBV18 and TRBJ2-7, with D possibly TRBD1 on 6 matching bases. Trimming left V 0 bases short and J 7 bases short, with 16 bases between. Germline V gene data show CDR1 as KGHSH and CDR2 as LQKENI. The length of the CDR3 is 15 residues. The CDR3 is CASSPPQGTSEEQYF. The CDR3 DNA reads TGTGCCAGCTCACCACCACAGGGAACAAGTGAGGAGCAGTACTTC.

This clonotype has a count of ten or more. V is TRBV2 and J is TRBJ2-2, with 7 bases matching TRBD1. The CDR3 sequence is 12 residues long. With 9 bases clipped from V and 7 bases from J, the junction kept 5 bases outside the gene matches. Germline V gene sequence: CDR1 SNHLY, CDR2 FYNNEI. This chain's CDR3 is CASDRVGGELFF. CDR3 DNA: TGTGCCAGTGACAGGGTTGGCGGGGAGCTGTTTTTT.

Many counts were recorded for this clonotype. The chain uses TRBV12-3 or TRBV12-4 and TRBJ2-1; the D gene is possibly TRBD1 (5 bases). The CDR3 has 11 residues. V was clipped by 1 base and J by 10 bases, with 5 bases between them. CDR3 protein: CASSLGQEQFF. In DNA, the CDR3 is TGTGCCAGCAGTTTAGGACAGGAGCAGTTCTTC.

This clonotype has a handful of counts. The rearrangement uses TRBV6-5 and TRBJ2-7; TRBD1 is a possible D gene (6 bases). Germline loops: CDR1 MNHEY, CDR2 SVGAGI. Deletions cut 2 bases from V and 3 bases from J, with 23 bases between. This CDR3 has 18 amino acids. CDR3 nucleotide sequence: TGTGCCAGCAGTTACCGGCAGGGGAAAACCCACTTAAGCTACGAGCAGTACTTC. Its translation: CASSYRQGKTHLSYEQYF.

The genes are TRBV27 and TRBJ1-5, with D hard to call. Germline CDR1 and CDR2: MNHEY and SMNVEV (reference sequence). The V and J ends lost 5 bases and 4 bases respectively, with 15 bases between them. The CDR3 contains 15 residues. The CDR3 protein is CASSMIGPTNQPQHF. CDR3 nucleotide sequence: TGTGCCAGCAGTATGATTGGTCCGACTAATCAGCCCCAGCATTTT.

This clonotype was seen a handful of times. The chain has TRBV27 and TRBJ2-7, with D maybe TRBD1 (5 bases). V lost 0 bases and J lost 2, with 11 bases in between. The CDR3 loop spans 15 amino acids. From germline, CDR1 is MNHEY and CDR2 SMNVEV (reference sequence). The CDR3 DNA reads TGTGCCAGCAGTTTATCATGGGGCGCAACCTACGAGCAGTACTTC. This codes for CASSLSWGATYEQYF.

This clonotype has only a few counts. In DNA form, the CDR3 reads TGTGCCAGCAGAATCACACATCGCGAAGGAGGCTACACCTTC. The encoded protein is CASRITHREGGYTF. The chain carries TRBV6-1 and TRBJ1-2; no clear D gene. Trimming pared 6 bases from V and 8 bases from J, leaving 19 bases between. Germline V gives CDR1 MNHNS, CDR2 SASEGT. This CDR3 is built from 14 residues.

At least ten counts were recorded for this clonotype. The chain employs TRBV27 and TRBJ2-3; unclear D gene. Germline values: CDR1 MNHEY, CDR2 SMNVEV (reference sequence). There are 13 residues in the CDR3. V was cut by 9 bases and J by 2 bases, with 12 bases left in between. The DNA for the CDR3 is TGTGCCAGTTCCGGGCTTTACACAGATACGCAGTATTTT. It yields the protein CASSGLYTDTQYF.

This clonotype occurred many times. The V and J genes are TRBV9 and TRBJ2-5, with unresolved D. The germline V and J ends were trimmed by 2 bases and 4 bases, with 15 bases remaining between them. There are 15 residues in the CDR3. Germline CDR1 is SGDLS and CDR2 is YYNGEE. The CDR3 DNA reads TGTGCCAGCAGCGTTATGGGATCGGTGGTAGAGACCCAGTACTTC. Amino acid sequence: CASSVMGSVVETQYF.

The table lists this clonotype with a few counts. The chain is built from TRBV19 and TRBJ1-2; perhaps TRBD1 as D (5 bases). V was shortened by 3 bases and J by 7 bases, with 12 bases between the two germline ends. Germline loops: CDR1 LNHDA, CDR2 SQIVND (reference sequence). This CDR3 is built from 13 residues. The CDR3 loop is CASSIEGESGYTF. The CDR3 coding sequence is TGTGCCAGTAGTATCGAAGGGGAGTCTGGCTACACCTTC. The full variable domain, rest sourced from reference TRBV19 and TRBJ1-2, is DGGITQSPKYLFRKEGQNVTLSCEQNLNHDAMYWYRQDPGQGLRLIYYSQIVNDFQKGDIAEGYSVSREKKESFPLTVTSAQKNPTAFYLCASSIEGESGYTFGSGTRLTVV.

This clonotype has a handful of counts. The CDR3 sequence: CASSQGRKGDDEQFF. DNA for the CDR3: TGCGCCAGCAGCCAAGGGAGGAAAGGGGACGATGAGCAGTTCTTC. The rearrangement links TRBV4-3 to TRBJ2-1; D may correspond to TRBD1 or TRBD2 (5 bases each). This CDR3 region has 15 residues. CDR1 and CDR2 (germline): LGHNA, YSLEER. V dropped 1 base and J dropped 8 bases, with 15 bases sitting between them.

The sample holds many counts of this clonotype. V is TRBV2 and J is TRBJ2-5, with 7 bases aligning to TRBD1. J was trimmed by 6 bases and V by 5 bases; bases with no gene match: 3. Germline assignment: CDR1 SNHLY and CDR2 FYNNEI. There are 12 residues in the CDR3. The CDR3 here is CASSPTGKTQYF. As DNA, the CDR3 is TGTGCCAGCAGTCCGACAGGGAAGACCCAGTACTTC.

The sample holds a few counts of this clonotype. The rearrangement uses TRBV18 and TRBJ1-1; 9 nucleotides match TRBD1. The junction had 7 bases not matched to a gene; V was cut back by 8 bases and J by 0 bases. This CDR3 is 15 amino acids long. Looked up from germline, CDR1 is KGHSH and CDR2 is LQKENI. In DNA form, the CDR3 reads TGTGCCAGCCACGACAGGGGGACCTTGAACACTGAAGCTTTCTTT. It translates to CASHDRGTLNTEAFF.

This clonotype was detected ten times or more. The rearrangement uses TRBV12-3 or TRBV12-4 and TRBJ2-2, with 10 nucleotides matching TRBD2. This CDR3 has 16 residues. J was trimmed by 7 bases and V by 7 bases; bases with no gene match: 12. CDR3 nucleotides: TGTGCCAGCACCCTTCTGGGACTAGCGTTCGACGGGGAGCTGTTTTTT. Protein sequence: CASTLLGLAFDGELFF.

This clonotype showed up just a few times. This chain connects TRBV29-1 to TRBJ1-1; 7 bases are shared with TRBD1. CDR1 is SQVTM, CDR2 ANQGSEA, per germline. With V trimmed by 6 bases and J by 5 bases, 9 bases remained unmatched. The CDR3 is made up of 13 amino acids. The CDR3, as DNA: TGCAGCGTAGGTTCCAGGGGGAGGACTGAAGCTTTCTTT. Amino acid sequence: CSVGSRGRTEAFF.